This entry concerns a single T cell receptor beta chain. The germline CDR1 and CDR2 sequences are SEHNR and FQNEAQ (reference sequence). The CDR3 contains 15 residues. With V trimmed by 6 bases and J by 4 bases, 10 bases remained unmatched. The data derive from a study of identical twins. Template switching added a universal primer site, and cDNA bore unique molecular identifiers. TCRdb processed the 5' RACE reads anew with MiXCR; each CDR3 protein has one entry. The table records over 600,000 distinct CDR3 sequences, 21% of them present only once. This sample was shared with a second study, whose subject was T cells expressing NK-cell markers. As that report states: HCMV seropositivity characterized seven of the eight sequenced donors, and seronegativity one.

The sequence was collected from a woman in her late teens or twenties in good health. The chain combines TRBV7-9 with TRBJ2-5, with TRBD2 identical over 8 bases. Sequenced input: PBMCs. The CDR3 nucleotides read TGTGCCAGCAGTTTTCCTTTCGGGGGGGCAGAGACCCAGTACTTC. As protein: CASSFPFGGAETQYF.